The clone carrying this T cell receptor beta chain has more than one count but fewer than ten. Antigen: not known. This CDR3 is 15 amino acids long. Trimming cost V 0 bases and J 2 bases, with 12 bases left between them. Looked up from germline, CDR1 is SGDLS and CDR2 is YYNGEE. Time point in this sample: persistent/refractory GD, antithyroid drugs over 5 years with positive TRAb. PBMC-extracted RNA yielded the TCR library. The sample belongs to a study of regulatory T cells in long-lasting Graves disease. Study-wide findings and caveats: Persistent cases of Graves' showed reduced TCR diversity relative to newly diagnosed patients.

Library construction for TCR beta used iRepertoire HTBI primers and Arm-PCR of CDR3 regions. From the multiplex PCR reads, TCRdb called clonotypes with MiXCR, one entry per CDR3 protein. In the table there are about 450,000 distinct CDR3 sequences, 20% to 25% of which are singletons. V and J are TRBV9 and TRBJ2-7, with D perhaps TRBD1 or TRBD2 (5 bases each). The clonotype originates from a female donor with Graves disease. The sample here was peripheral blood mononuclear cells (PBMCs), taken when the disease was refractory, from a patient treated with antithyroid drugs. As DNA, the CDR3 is TGTGCCAGCAGCGTAGACGGGACGGAACCCTACGAGCAGTACTTC. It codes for CASSVDGTEPYEQYF. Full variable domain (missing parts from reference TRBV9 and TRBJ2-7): DSGVTQTPKHLITATGQRVTLRCSPRSGDLSVYWYQQSLDQGLQFLIQYYNGEERAKGNILERFSAQQFPDLHSELNLSSLELGDSALYFCASSVDGTEPYEQYFGPGTRLTVT.